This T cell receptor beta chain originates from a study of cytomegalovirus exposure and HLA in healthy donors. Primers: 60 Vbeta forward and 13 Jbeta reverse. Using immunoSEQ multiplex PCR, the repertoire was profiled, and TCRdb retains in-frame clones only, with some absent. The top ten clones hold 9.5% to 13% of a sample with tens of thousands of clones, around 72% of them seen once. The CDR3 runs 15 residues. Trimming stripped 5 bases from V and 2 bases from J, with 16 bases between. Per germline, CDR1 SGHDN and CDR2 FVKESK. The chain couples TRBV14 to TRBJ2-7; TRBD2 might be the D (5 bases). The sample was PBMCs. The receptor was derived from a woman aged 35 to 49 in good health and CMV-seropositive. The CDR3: CASSTLSGHTYEQYF. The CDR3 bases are TGTGCCAGCAGCACCCTCAGCGGTCATACCTACGAGCAGTACTTC.